This passage covers 27 T cell receptor beta chains from one sample sequenced in a study of CD8+ T cells in alopecia areata. Isolated RNA was reverse transcribed into cDNA used as the sequencing template. Measured with immunoSEQ multiplex PCR; TCRdb has only the in-frame clones, and not every one. The sample shows more than 150,000 clones, 50% to 70% of them seen only once. The sample was CD4+ T cells sorted from blood, taken at week 0. Every receptor here comes from a human donor with alopecia areata.

This clone is a singleton in its sample. The rearrangement joins TRBV6-5 to TRBJ1-3, with D uncertain. V was shortened by 5 bases and J by 4 bases, with 15 bases between the two germline ends. This CDR3 comprises 15 residues. Germline CDR1 reads MNHEY; CDR2 reads SVGAGI. The CDR3 sequence: CASSALSGTGNTIYF. The CDR3 region has the DNA TGTGCCAGCAGTGCACTTTCCGGCACCGGAAACACCATATATTTT.

The V gene is TRBV13, the J gene TRBJ2-5; 10 positions match TRBD1. The junction had 8 bases not matched to a gene; V was cut back by 3 bases and J by 4 bases. This CDR3 has 16 amino acids. The V gene's germline CDR1 is PRHDT and CDR2 FYEKMQ (reference sequence). The CDR3 DNA reads as TGTGCCAGCAGCTTCGCCGGGACAGGGGAGGGAGAGACCCAGTACTTC. Translating gives CASSFAGTGEGETQYF.

The chain couples TRBV29-1 to TRBJ2-3; the D gene is possibly TRBD2 (6 bases). Per the germline V gene, CDR1 is SQVTM and CDR2 is ANQGSEA. The CDR3 sequence is 11 residues long. Trimming removed 3 bases at V and 11 bases at J, with 12 bases between. This CDR3 is CSVDKLAMQYF. CDR3 nucleotides: TGCAGCGTTGATAAGCTAGCGATGCAGTATTTT.

The CDR3 nucleotides read TGCGCCAGCAGGACACCGAACACTGAAGCTTTCTTT. Amino acids: CASRTPNTEAFF. This chain connects TRBV5-1 to TRBJ1-1; D not resolved. The CDR3 spans 12 residues. Germline CDR1 SGHRS, CDR2 YFSETQ. V lost 5 bases, J lost 1 base, and 6 bases lay in between.

The chain links TRBV27 to TRBJ2-2; D may be TRBD2 (7 bases). Germline-derived CDR1 and CDR2 are MNHEY and SMNVEV (reference sequence). The V and J ends lost 6 bases and 6 bases respectively, with 11 bases between them. The CDR3 contains 13 residues. The CDR3 loop reads CASRKGGPGELFF. DNA of the CDR3: TGTGCCAGCAGGAAGGGGGGGCCCGGGGAGCTGTTTTTT.

The chain has TRBV27 and TRBJ1-1, with D possibly being TRBD1 (5 bases). The CDR3 covers 13 residues. Trimming cost V 2 bases and J 4 bases, with 8 bases left between them. Germline assignment: CDR1 MNHEY and CDR2 SMNVEV (reference sequence). DNA of the CDR3: TGTGCCAGCAGTTTAGTTGGGGGCACTGAAGCTTTCTTT. Amino acids: CASSLVGGTEAFF.

The V call is TRBV25-1, the J call TRBJ1-1; 9 bases are shared with TRBD1. J was trimmed by 11 bases and V by 6 bases; bases with no gene match: 7. From germline, CDR1 is MGHDK and CDR2 SYGVNS. This CDR3 is 12 amino acids long. The CDR3 loop reads CASSPTGGRAFF. The DNA of the CDR3 is TGTGCCAGCAGCCCGACAGGGGGTCGGGCTTTCTTT. The full variable domain, its missing parts supplied by reference TRBV25-1 and TRBJ1-1, is EADIYQTPRYLVIGTGKKITLECSQTMGHDKMYWYQQDPGMELHLIHYSYGVNSTEKGDLSSESTVSRIRTEHFPLTLESARPSHTSQYLCASSPTGGRAFFGQGTRLTVV.

Of note for this clone: The sample contains more than one DNA sequence encoding this CDR3. The chain recombines TRBV29-1 with TRBJ1-3; D not resolved. This CDR3 contains 11 residues. CDR1 and CDR2 (germline): SQVTM, ANQGSEA. V lost 4 bases to trimming and J lost 0 bases, with 1 base between them. The CDR3 spells CSVGSGNTIYF. CDR3 nucleotide sequence: TGCAGCGTTGGCTCTGGAAACACCATATATTTT.

This chain uses TRBV7-9 with TRBJ2-6; no clear D. The CDR3 is 17 amino acids. V dropped 1 base and J dropped 0 bases, with 10 bases sitting between them. Germline V gives CDR1 SEHNR, CDR2 FQNEAQ (reference sequence). CDR3 residues: CASSLGASHSGANVLTF. In DNA, the CDR3 is TGTGCCAGCAGCTTAGGGGCTTCACACTCTGGGGCCAACGTCCTGACTTTC. Looking up the rest from reference TRBV7-9 and TRBJ2-6 gives the full variable domain: DTGVSQNPRHKITKRGQNVTFRCDPISEHNRLYWYRQTLGQGPEFLTYFQNEAQLEKSRLLSDRFSAERPKGSFSTLEIQRTEQGDSAMYLCASSLGASHSGANVLTFGAGSRLTVL.

The chain carries TRBV23-1 and TRBJ1-1, with TRBD1 identical over 7 bases. TRBV23-1 is filed as an ORF, its function uncertain. Trimming cost V 4 bases and J 4 bases; bases outside gene matches: 21. This CDR3 spans 19 amino acids. CDR3 in DNA: TGCGCCAGCAGTCTCTTGGGTGAGACAGGGTGGGAGCCGGGCACTGAAGCTTTCTTT. It translates to CASSLLGETGWEPGTEAFF.

This rearrangement joins TRBV7-2 to TRBJ1-1; tentative D call: TRBD1 (6 bases). From germline, CDR1 is SGHTA and CDR2 FQGNSA. CDR3 size: 15 residues. Trimming shortened V by 1 base and J by 1 base, and 10 bases separated the two germline ends. CDR3 nucleotides: TGTGCCAGCAGCTTAGGTCTGGGACAGAACACTGAAGCTTTCTTT. It translates to CASSLGLGQNTEAFF.

The gene calls are TRBV19 and TRBJ1-2, with 7 bases lining up with TRBD1. This CDR3 is 13 amino acids long. Germline V gene sequence: CDR1 LNHDA, CDR2 SQIVND (reference sequence). The J segment lost 9 bases and the V segment lost 7 bases, leaving 11 bases of the junction unmatched. The CDR3 is CASTQGGTRSYTF. For the CDR3, the DNA is TGTGCCAGTACCCAGGGGGGGACGCGGAGCTACACCTTC.

This clone was observed once. CDR3 sequence reads: CSVGQAQETQYF. In DNA form, the CDR3 reads TGCAGCGTAGGACAGGCACAAGAGACCCAGTACTTC. The J gene is TRBJ2-5, the V gene TRBV29-1; 7 nucleotides match TRBD1. This CDR3 spans 12 amino acids. In germline, CDR1 is SQVTM, CDR2 ANQGSEA. Trimming removed 6 bases from V and 2 bases from J; junction bases left unmatched: 3.

This clone came up a few times. The genes are TRBV11-2 and TRBJ2-2, with D maybe TRBD1 (7 bases). The CDR3 runs to 15 residues. CDR1 is SGHAT, CDR2 FQNNGV, per germline. V was clipped by 5 bases and J by 7 bases, with 17 bases between them. The CDR3 DNA reads TGTGCCAGCAGCACCAGGGGGGCCCGGGACGGGGAGCTGTTTTTT. Amino acids: CASSTRGARDGELFF.

This clone occurred once. The chain is built from TRBV6-5 and TRBJ1-6; D is uncertain. The V end was cut by 6 bases, the J end by 6 bases, with 6 bases between. Germline V gene lookup returns CDR1 MNHEY and CDR2 SVGAGI. This CDR3 contains 12 residues. CDR3 in DNA: TGTGCCAGCAGGCAGTCTAATTCACCCCTCCACTTT. This encodes CASRQSNSPLHF.

The genes are TRBV7-9 and TRBJ2-6; 7 bases align to TRBD2. V lost 5 bases and J lost 0; bases outside the gene matches: 13. Germline-derived CDR1 and CDR2 are SEHNR and FQNEAQ (reference sequence). The CDR3 consists of 19 residues. CDR3 amino acids: CASSLVVGSGGSGANVLTF. The CDR3, as DNA: TGTGCCAGCAGCCTAGTGGTCGGGTCGGGAGGCTCTGGGGCCAACGTCCTGACTTTC.

The CDR3 region has the DNA TGTGCCAGCGAATTATACCAAGAGACCCAGTACTTC. Its protein is CASELYQETQYF. The chain couples TRBV6-5 to TRBJ2-5; no reliable D call. The germline CDR1 and CDR2 sequences are MNHEY and SVGAGI. Between the trimmed V and J ends, which lost 8 bases and 0 bases, there was a span of 7 bases. The CDR3 consists of 12 residues.

The gene calls are TRBV5-6 and TRBJ2-7, with a weak D call TRBD1 (5 bases). Germline V lookup: CDR1 SGHDT, CDR2 YYEEEE. The CDR3 is made up of 11 amino acids. Deletions cut 7 bases from V and 2 bases from J, with 7 bases between. CDR3 region: CASGRAYEQYF. The CDR3 DNA is TGTGCCAGCGGCAGGGCCTACGAGCAGTACTTC.

The chain combines TRBV19 with TRBJ1-1; D remains unclear. The CDR3 is 13 residues long. Trimming cost V 10 bases and J 4 bases, with 16 bases left between them. CDR1 and CDR2 (germline): LNHDA, SQIVND (reference sequence). This CDR3 reads CATREVVGTEAFF. CDR3 bases: TGTGCCACACGGGAGGTTGTGGGCACTGAAGCTTTCTTT.

The chain links TRBV6-5 to TRBJ2-1; 10 bases agree with TRBD2. The germline V gene encodes CDR1 MNHEY and CDR2 SVGAGI. The CDR3 is 15 amino acids. With 6 bases clipped from V and 4 bases from J, the junction kept 6 bases outside the gene matches. The CDR3 is CASSNGLAEYNEQFF. DNA for the CDR3: TGTGCCAGCAGCAACGGACTAGCGGAATACAATGAGCAGTTCTTC.

This chain links TRBV4-1 with TRBJ2-3, with D uncertain. Trimming removed 0 bases from V and 6 bases from J, with 7 bases in between. Germline CDR1 MGHRA, CDR2 YSYEKL. The length of the CDR3 is 13 residues. The CDR3 DNA reads as TGCGCCAGCAGCCAAGAATTTGGGGATACGCAGTATTTT. Translation: CASSQEFGDTQYF.

The rearrangement uses TRBV25-1 and TRBJ1-2; D might be TRBD1 (6 bases). V gave up 4 bases and J gave up 8 bases, with 17 bases separating them. The germline V gene has CDR1 MGHDK and CDR2 SYGVNS. This CDR3 has 14 residues. The CDR3 sequence is CASSVTGLTRGYTF. The CDR3 DNA reads as TGTGCCAGCAGTGTTACAGGGCTGACGCGGGGCTACACCTTC.

The CDR3 spells CSVFLVPEAFF. The DNA for the CDR3 is TGCAGCGTTTTTTTGGTCCCTGAAGCTTTCTTT. V and J are TRBV29-1 and TRBJ1-1; D unclear. V gave up 5 bases and J gave up 6 bases, with 10 bases separating them. The CDR3 runs 11 residues. The germline V gene encodes CDR1 SQVTM and CDR2 ANQGSEA.

The rearrangement uses TRBV5-1 and TRBJ2-5; TRBD1 agrees at 7 bases. Germline-derived CDR1 and CDR2 are SGHRS and YFSETQ. The V gene end was trimmed by 3 bases and the J gene end by 5 bases; junction bases not matched to a gene: 7. This CDR3 contains 14 residues. CDR3 amino acids: CASSSATGVETQYF. The CDR3 nucleotides are TGCGCCAGCAGCTCAGCCACAGGGGTGGAGACCCAGTACTTC.

The chain employs TRBV27 and TRBJ1-5; D gene uncertain. Trimming pared 2 bases from V and 4 bases from J, leaving 9 bases between. This CDR3 region has 14 residues. In germline, CDR1 is MNHEY, CDR2 SMNVEV (reference sequence). In DNA, the CDR3 is TGTGCCAGCAGTTTAGGAGCCCAAAATCAGCCCCAGCATTTT. This translates into CASSLGAQNQPQHF.

This rearrangement joins TRBV4-1 to TRBJ2-5; a weak D match, TRBD2 (5 bases). The CDR3 has 15 amino acids. Deletions cut 0 bases from V and 5 bases from J, with 13 bases between. In germline, CDR1 is MGHRA, CDR2 YSYEKL. The CDR3 spells CASSQDRSSGETQYF. CDR3 coding DNA: TGCGCCAGCAGCCAAGATCGATCTTCGGGGGAGACCCAGTACTTC.

This clone was counted only a few times. V is TRBV6-5 and J is TRBJ1-2, with TRBD1 matching 8 bases. In germline, CDR1 is MNHEY, CDR2 SVGAGI. The CDR3 is 14 amino acids. V gave up 5 bases and J gave up 4 bases; unmatched junction bases: 6. The CDR3 protein is CASSPLDRAYGYTF. The CDR3 DNA follows: TGTGCCAGCAGTCCCCTGGACAGGGCCTATGGCTACACCTTC.